This T cell receptor (beta chain) was sequenced during a study of OX40 agonist ivuxolimab in advanced cancers. Study-wide background: At doses from 0.01 to 10 mg/kg, patients were given intravenous ivuxolimab every 2 weeks. Study outcomes and limitations: Individuals who were partial responders at 0.1-3.0 mg/kg had clonal expansion that ranked among the lowest. Low normalized clonal expansion also occurred in some nonresponding patients.

Here immunoSEQ multiplex PCR was the method, and the copy in TCRdb shows in-frame clones only, minus some. The sample contains over 40,000 clones, roughly 86% of which appear only once. J lost 5 bases, V lost 0 bases, and 7 bases had no gene match. Per germline, CDR1 SGHRS and CDR2 YFSETQ. This CDR3 has 16 residues. Baseline, cycle 4 day 1, and cycle 7 day 1 were the blood sampling points. Notes on this clone: What it binds is not known.

The sequence came from an adult with an advanced solid tumor such as melanoma, head and neck, liver or kidney cancer. Sequenced material: CD4+ or CD8+ T cells sorted from blood, taken in a trial of the OX40 agonist ivuxolimab. The chain is built from TRBV5-1 and TRBJ2-3; 9 bases map to TRBD1. The CDR3 protein is CASSLGGTGSLDTQYF. Written as DNA, the CDR3 is TGCGCCAGCAGCTTGGGCGGGACAGGGAGTCTAGATACGCAGTATTTT.